The T cell receptor beta chain described here comes from a study of spatial heterogeneity in lung cancer. Study at large: Raw-read counts averaged over ten per unique TCR and UMI combination.

This CDR3 region has 14 residues. The germline V and J ends were trimmed by 2 bases and 0 bases, with 4 bases remaining between them. CDR1 and CDR2 (germline): MNHNS, SASEGT. The study tagged each TCR cDNA molecule with a unique molecular identifier. Each CDR3 protein gets one entry after TCRdb re-called the 5' RACE reads with MiXCR. The top ten hold about 43% of the sample, which has under 6,000 distinct CDR3 sequences, about 28% seen once. Described time point: sample taken at primary tumor resection. Unsorted whole RNA of tumor, nontumor lung or frozen PBMC was sequenced. The donor population consisted of under 75 patients with untreated, early-stage non-small cell lung cancer.

The chain joins TRBV6-1 to TRBJ1-4; no firm D call. The clonotype originates from a male donor with early-stage non-small cell lung cancer. Specimen: PBMCs, collected at surgery. The CDR3 DNA sequence: TGTGCCAGCAGTGAAAGAGCAACTAATGAAAAACTGTTTTTT. Translating it yields CASSERATNEKLFF.